The 21 T cell receptor beta chains given below trace back to one sample, sequenced in a study of T-cell memory formation after mild COVID-19. Each CDR3 protein gets one entry after TCRdb re-called the 5' RACE reads with MiXCR. The sample lists fewer than 140,000 distinct CDR3 sequences, approximately 17% seen once, with roughly 31% in the top ten. The sequenced sample consisted of PBMCs or a T cell subset sorted from them (not recorded which). The source of these receptors is an adult woman who had mild COVID-19 (a few samples of this study predate the infection). Cell type and time point are not known.

V is TRBV2 and J is TRBJ2-7; D is perhaps TRBD1 or TRBD2 (5 bases each). Trimming left V 7 bases short and J 3 bases short, with 13 bases between. Germline loops: CDR1 SNHLY, CDR2 FYNNEI. The CDR3 totals 13 residues. The CDR3 region is CASTSGAYYEQYF. The CDR3 DNA reads TGTGCCAGCACCTCCGGGGCCTACTACGAGCAGTACTTC.

This clonotype has only a few counts. The CDR3 protein is CSVPAAVAGGYEQYF. CDR3 nucleotide sequence: TGCAGTGTTCCCGCGGCAGTAGCGGGAGGCTACGAGCAGTACTTC. This chain uses TRBV20-1 with TRBJ2-7; TRBD2 matches at 10 bases. The CDR3 spans 15 residues. CDR1 is DFQATT and CDR2 is SNEGSKA in the germline V gene (reference sequence). V was clipped by 7 bases and J by 3 bases; unmatched bases: 12.

This clonotype was seen just once. V gene TRBV20-1 combines with J gene TRBJ2-1, with TRBD2 identical over 12 bases. Germline trimming cut 6 bases from V and 4 bases from J; bases unmatched to any gene: 10. This CDR3 is 16 amino acids long. Germline lookup yields CDR1 DFQATT and CDR2 SNEGSKA (reference sequence). The CDR3: CSAHRTSGGTYNEQFF. The CDR3 DNA reads as TGCAGTGCCCACCGAACTAGCGGGGGGACTTACAATGAGCAGTTCTTC.

This clonotype was counted many times. The rearrangement uses TRBV6-2 or TRBV6-3 and TRBJ1-1, with TRBD1 matching over 8 bases. Trimming cost V 6 bases and J 5 bases; bases outside gene matches: 11. The CDR3 extends over 15 amino acids. Germline CDR1 reads MNHEY; CDR2 reads SVGEGT. In nucleotides, the CDR3 is TGTGCCAGCAGACCCCATGACAGGGGCGGGACTGAAGCTTTCTTT. It yields the protein CASRPHDRGGTEAFF.

The CDR3 loop reads CSVVRTGPNFYNSPLHF. The CDR3 nucleotides are TGCAGCGTGGTTAGGACAGGGCCCAATTTTTATAATTCACCCCTCCACTTT. The rearrangement uses TRBV29-1 and TRBJ1-6; 8 nucleotides agree with TRBD1. V dropped 6 bases and J dropped 4; count of bases not matched to a gene: 14. CDR3 length equals 17 residues. Germline values: CDR1 SQVTM, CDR2 ANQGSEA. The variable domain in full, with the rest retrieved from reference TRBV29-1 and TRBJ1-6, is SAVISQKPSRDICQRGTSLTIQCQVDSQVTMMFWYRQQPGQSLTLIATANQGSEATYESGFVIDKFPISRPNLTFSTLTVSNMSPEDSSIYLCSVVRTGPNFYNSPLHFGNGTRLTVT.

The CDR3 loop is CASSQERGSHSDTQYF. CDR3 DNA: TGTGCCAGCAGCCAGGAAAGGGGCAGTCACTCAGATACGCAGTATTTT. V gene TRBV4-2 combines with J gene TRBJ2-3; D may be TRBD1 (5 bases). The CDR3 has 16 amino acids. CDR1 and CDR2 from the germline V gene are LGHNA and YNFKEQ. V was cut by 3 bases and J by 4 bases, with 17 bases left in between.

Only a few counts were recorded for this clonotype. This chain joins TRBV28 and TRBJ2-6; a possible D gene is TRBD1 (8 bases). The CDR3 is made up of 18 amino acids. CDR1 is MDHEN, CDR2 SYDVKM, per germline. Trimming removed 2 bases from V and 4 bases from J, with 18 bases in between. CDR3 loop: CASSLGTGGEIGANVLTF. CDR3 coding DNA: TGTGCCAGCAGTTTAGGCACAGGGGGGGAGATCGGGGCCAACGTCCTGACTTTC.

This clonotype was seen more than once but under ten times. This chain joins TRBV4-2 and TRBJ1-2; D remains unclear. CDR3 size: 13 residues. Trimming cost V 2 bases and J 6 bases, with 10 bases left between them. Germline lookup yields CDR1 LGHNA and CDR2 YNFKEQ. The CDR3 sequence: CASSQKDENGYTF. In DNA form, the CDR3 reads TGTGCCAGCAGCCAAAAAGATGAGAATGGCTACACCTTC.

The J gene is TRBJ2-7, the V gene TRBV19; the D gene is possibly TRBD2 (6 bases). Germline CDR1 reads LNHDA; CDR2 reads SQIVND (reference sequence). Trimming left V 1 base short and J 6 bases short, with 10 bases between. This CDR3 spans 13 amino acids. This chain's CDR3 is CASSIVLASEQYF. The CDR3, as DNA: TGTGCCAGTAGTATAGTACTAGCAAGCGAGCAGTACTTC.

The rearrangement links TRBV4-3 to TRBJ2-1, with 8 positions matching TRBD2. V shed 0 bases and J 10 bases; nucleotides not matched to a gene: 23. Germline V CDR1 and CDR2: LGHNA, YSLEER. The CDR3 runs 20 residues. Here the CDR3 DNA reads TGCGCCAGCAGCCAAGATAAGTTAGGGGAGACTAGCGCTTCGCCCGGGGAGCAGTTCTTC. It yields the protein CASSQDKLGETSASPGEQFF.

This clonotype has more than one count but fewer than ten. The chain carries TRBV4-3 and TRBJ2-1; D possibly corresponds to TRBD2 (6 bases). CDR3 length equals 18 residues. Germline V gene lookup returns CDR1 LGHNA and CDR2 YSLEER. The germline V and J ends were trimmed by 3 bases and 10 bases, with 28 bases remaining between them. The CDR3 protein is CASSQGILGRDVQWEQFF. The CDR3 DNA reads as TGCGCCAGCAGCCAGGGGATCCTAGGGCGGGACGTGCAATGGGAGCAGTTCTTC.

This clonotype was seen at least ten times. This chain joins TRBV12-3 or TRBV12-4 and TRBJ2-7; tentatively, D is TRBD1 (5 bases). Trimming removed 3 bases at V and 5 bases at J, with 17 bases between. This CDR3 has 15 amino acids. CDR3 sequence reads: CASSFRQGRFDEQYF. Written as DNA, the CDR3 is TGTGCCAGCAGTTTCAGGCAGGGTAGGTTCGACGAGCAGTACTTC.

This clonotype is medium-sized (0.01 to 0.1%) in the sample. This chain connects TRBV4-1 to TRBJ1-2; TRBD1 might be the D (5 bases). Trimming shortened V by 0 bases and J by 4 bases, and 9 bases separated the two germline ends. Germline loops: CDR1 MGHRA, CDR2 YSYEKL. CDR3 length: 14 residues. The CDR3 here is CASSQDTGGYGYTF. CDR3 nucleotide sequence: TGCGCCAGCAGCCAAGATACGGGGGGCTATGGCTACACCTTC.

This chain joins TRBV20-1 and TRBJ2-3, with a tentative D call TRBD2 (6 bases). The germline V gene encodes CDR1 DFQATT and CDR2 SNEGSKA (reference sequence). V was shortened by 1 base and J by 5 bases, with 16 bases between the two germline ends. CDR3 size: 15 residues. In DNA form, the CDR3 reads TGCAGTGCTAGAGCCGACCCCGGAGGGAAAGATACGCAGTATTTT. This sequence encodes CSARADPGGKDTQYF.

In its sample, this clonotype was seen a few times. The CDR3 DNA sequence: TGTGCCAGCAGTGACATTGGGACAGGGGGCTACAACGAGCAGTACTTC. It is translated as CASSDIGTGGYNEQYF. The chain carries TRBV12-3 or TRBV12-4 and TRBJ2-7; the match to TRBD1 covers 12 bases. After removal of 5 bases from V and 5 bases from J, the junction contained 10 bases not matched to a gene. The CDR3 is 16 amino acids.

There are a few counts of this clonotype. V gene TRBV6-1 combines with J gene TRBJ2-3, with 7 positions matching TRBD2. Per the germline V gene, CDR1 is MNHNS and CDR2 is SASEGT. The CDR3 extends over 14 amino acids. V shed 8 bases, J shed 0 bases, and the junction held 5 bases outside the gene matches. The CDR3 nucleotides read TGTGCCAGCCCGCGGGACTACAGCACAGATACGCAGTATTTT. Translated, it gives CASPRDYSTDTQYF.

The chain is built from TRBV29-1 and TRBJ2-1; TRBD1 aligns across 7 bases. The CDR3 extends over 14 amino acids. The germline V gene has CDR1 SQVTM and CDR2 ANQGSEA. Trimming cost V 4 bases and J 4 bases; bases outside gene matches: 7. DNA for the CDR3: TGCAGCGTTGTCGCAGGGGGTCTTTACAATGAGCAGTTCTTC. Its translation: CSVVAGGLYNEQFF.

There are many counts of this clonotype. V is TRBV9 and J is TRBJ2-7, with 10 bases lining up with TRBD1. Germline-derived CDR1 and CDR2 are SGDLS and YYNGEE. This CDR3 spans 16 amino acids. J gave up 3 bases and V 0 bases, and 6 bases lay outside the gene matches. CDR3 sequence reads: CASSVGSGTGDYEQYF. The CDR3 DNA reads TGTGCCAGCAGCGTAGGGTCCGGGACAGGGGACTACGAGCAGTACTTC.

This chain joins TRBV7-6 and TRBJ1-2; D perhaps matches TRBD1 (5 bases). The CDR3 spans 15 residues. V shed 2 bases and J shed 4 bases, with 14 bases lying between them. CDR1 and CDR2 (germline): SGHVS, FNYEAQ. CDR3 protein: CASSLIAGTCYGYTF. For the CDR3, the DNA is TGTGCCAGCAGCTTAATCGCAGGGACTTGCTATGGCTACACCTTC.

DNA of the CDR3: TGCGCCAGCAGCTTGTCCGGGACAACCTACGAGCAGTACTTC. Its translation: CASSLSGTTYEQYF. The V call is TRBV5-1, the J call TRBJ2-7; perhaps TRBD1 as D (6 bases). The V and J ends lost 1 base and 2 bases respectively, with 10 bases between them. Germline CDR1 is SGHRS and CDR2 is YFSETQ. The CDR3 covers 14 residues.

V and J are TRBV7-9 and TRBJ1-5; tentatively, D is TRBD1 (6 bases). Trimming took 1 base from V and 11 from J, leaving 18 bases between them. The length of the CDR3 is 15 residues. The germline V gene encodes CDR1 SEHNR and CDR2 FQNEAQ (reference sequence). The CDR3 DNA sequence: TGTGCCAGCAGCTTAGGGGAACAGGGATCAGGGACCCAGCATTTT. Its protein is CASSLGEQGSGTQHF.